A single sample is the source of the 13 T cell receptor beta chains below, sequenced in a study of molecular identifiers for immune sequencing clone quantification. MiXCR, applied by TCRdb to the PCR reads, yields one record per CDR3 protein. The repertoire holds approximately 590,000 distinct CDR3 sequences, with roughly 27% as singletons. What was sequenced was naive CD8+ T cells from blood, with Jurkat cell RNA spiked in. Described subset: FACS-sorted CD8+CD4-CCR7+CD45RA+ naive T cells. These receptors all stem from a human donor in good health. Some libraries in this study had Jurkat cell RNA spiked in.

This clonotype was counted ten times or more. The gene calls are TRBV6-2 or TRBV6-3 and TRBJ1-5, with 9 bases lining up with TRBD1. Germline V gives CDR1 MNHEY, CDR2 SVGEGT. This CDR3 is built from 15 residues. V shed 4 bases and J 2 bases; nucleotides not matched to a gene: 3. The CDR3 region has the DNA TGTGCCAGCAGTTCGACAGGGGGGGGCAATCAGCCCCAGCATTTT. Its protein is CASSSTGGGNQPQHF.

This clonotype was observed many times. The chain combines TRBV27 with TRBJ1-2; TRBD1 might be the D (6 bases). Germline CDR1 reads MNHEY; CDR2 reads SMNVEV (reference sequence). With 6 bases removed from V and 4 bases from J, the gap between germline ends came to 12 bases. This CDR3 is 13 amino acids long. The CDR3 loop reads CASRMTGRYGYTF. As DNA, the CDR3 is TGTGCCAGCAGAATGACAGGTCGCTATGGCTACACCTTC.

On this clonotype itself: This may stem from a read error, because a much larger clone lies one nucleotide away. V gene TRBV7-9 combines with J gene TRBJ2-5; perhaps TRBD2 as D (5 bases). Trimming pared 5 bases from V and 0 bases from J, leaving 13 bases between. The CDR3 extends over 15 amino acids. Per the germline V gene, CDR1 is SEHNR and CDR2 is FQNEAQ (reference sequence). Here the CDR3 reads CASSATTRYQETQYF. The CDR3 DNA is TGTGCCAGCAGCGCAACCACTAGATACCAAGAGACCCAGTACTTC.

For this clonotype: This could be a read error, since a much larger clone is one nucleotide away. The genes are TRBV28 and TRBJ2-5, with D possibly TRBD2 on 5 matching bases. The CDR3 loop spans 12 amino acids. CDR1 MDHEN and CDR2 SYDVKM come from the germline V gene. Trimming stripped 11 bases from V and 2 bases from J, with 12 bases between. The CDR3 nucleotides are TGTGCCTCCGTGGAGGTACAAGAGACCCAGTACTTC. Its protein product is CASVEVQETQYF.

The CDR3 coding sequence is TGCGCCAGCAGTACCCGGACAGGAGCCTCTGGAAACACCATATATTTT. This translates into CASSTRTGASGNTIYF. The chain links TRBV5-1 to TRBJ1-3; 7 positions match TRBD1. The CDR3 consists of 16 residues. Germline V gives CDR1 SGHRS, CDR2 YFSETQ. V dropped 5 bases and J dropped 0; count of bases not matched to a gene: 8.

This clonotype has ten or more counts. The chain employs TRBV29-1 and TRBJ2-3; a weak D match, TRBD1 (6 bases). CDR3 length equals 15 residues. CDR1 SQVTM and CDR2 ANQGSEA come from the germline V gene. V was trimmed by 6 bases and J by 2 bases, leaving 18 bases between them. The DNA for the CDR3 is TGCAGCGTCCCCCCTGAGGGGACAAACACAGATACGCAGTATTTT. This gives the protein CSVPPEGTNTDTQYF.

This clonotype showed up many times. The chain couples TRBV13 to TRBJ2-3, with 8 bases lining up with TRBD2. The CDR3 consists of 19 residues. The J segment lost 0 bases and the V segment lost 2 bases, leaving 13 bases of the junction unmatched. CDR1 and CDR2 (germline): PRHDT, FYEKMQ (reference sequence). CDR3 region: CASSLKGIGGTSSTDTQYF. In DNA form, the CDR3 reads TGTGCCAGCAGCTTAAAGGGGATCGGGGGGACTAGTAGCACAGATACGCAGTATTTT.

DNA for the CDR3: TGCGCCAGCAGCCCTTACTCGGCCAATGAAAAACTGTTTTTT. Amino acids: CASSPYSANEKLFF. The chain uses TRBV4-3 and TRBJ1-4; D ambiguous. The CDR3 is 14 amino acids. The germline gives CDR1 LGHNA, CDR2 YSLEER. V dropped 4 bases and J dropped 5 bases, with 11 bases sitting between them.

The sample holds a few counts of this clonotype. The V call is TRBV7-8, the J call TRBJ2-5; 8 bases align to TRBD1. The CDR3 has 17 residues. The junction had 10 bases not matched to a gene; V was cut back by 0 bases and J by 4 bases. Germline-derived CDR1 and CDR2 are SGHVS and FQNEAQ. The DNA for the CDR3 is TGTGCCAGCAGCTTAGCGCTTGGGCAGGGGGCGGGAGAGACCCAGTACTTC. Translated: CASSLALGQGAGETQYF.

The chain combines TRBV28 with TRBJ1-1; D remains unclear. Germline loops: CDR1 MDHEN, CDR2 SYDVKM. Trimming stripped 4 bases from V and 0 bases from J, with 6 bases between. The CDR3 is 13 residues long. CDR3 sequence reads: CASSSVMNTEAFF. The CDR3 DNA sequence: TGTGCCAGCAGTTCTGTGATGAACACTGAAGCTTTCTTT.

Turning to this clonotype: A much larger clone sits a single nucleotide away, making a read error possible. The chain combines TRBV4-3 with TRBJ1-1, with a weak D call TRBD1 (5 bases). Germline CDR1 and CDR2: LGHNA and YSLEER. CDR3 length: 16 residues. V lost 3 bases and J 9 bases, leaving 23 bases between the germline ends. DNA of the CDR3: TGCGCCAGCAGCCAGGGTTATGGGGGTAGAATGGCTAAAGCTTTCTTT. Amino acids: CASSQGYGGRMAKAFF.

This clonotype was counted only a few times. V is TRBV12-3 or TRBV12-4 and J is TRBJ1-5; TRBD1 matches 8 bases. The ends lost 1 base at V and 0 bases at J; junction bases unmatched: 2. The CDR3 consists of 16 residues. Here the CDR3 reads CASSLGGQDSNQPQHF. The CDR3 nucleotides are TGTGCCAGCAGTTTAGGGGGACAGGATAGCAATCAGCCCCAGCATTTT.

The V call is TRBV27, the J call TRBJ2-2; D perhaps matches TRBD2 (5 bases). V was clipped by 7 bases and J by 1 base, with 13 bases between them. This CDR3 contains 15 residues. Looked up from germline, CDR1 is MNHEY and CDR2 is SMNVEV (reference sequence). The CDR3 region is CASNQDSMNTGELFF. The CDR3 DNA is TGTGCCAGCAACCAGGACTCTATGAACACCGGGGAGCTGTTTTTT.